This is a list of T cell receptor beta chains from one sample in a study of blood T cell repertoires in COVID-19. Libraries were prepared by immunoSEQ multiplex PCR; TCRdb keeps only in-frame clonotypes and omits some of them. Here the sample spans around 200,000 clones, around 85% being singletons. The material sequenced was peripheral blood. The source of these receptors is a man between 65 and 85 years old with active or convalescent COVID-19. Both conserved end residues are part of each CDR3. The D gene is left open where the match is weak. Clone size, where shown, is once, few, many, or a class for clones that have expanded.

j_call d_call clone_size v_call cdr3_nt cdr3_aa
TRBJ2-7 . . TRBV5-4 TGTGCCAGCAGCTTTATTGCGGGGATCGAGCAGTACTTC CASSFIAGIEQYF
TRBJ1-4 TRBD1 . TRBV29-1 TGCAGCGGGAAGACAGGGTGGAATGAAAAACTGTTTTTT CSGKTGWNEKLFF
TRBJ1-5 . . TRBV5-5 TGTGCCAGCAGCTTGGTAGCACAGGGTAGCAATCAGCCCCAGCATTTT CASSLVAQGSNQPQHF
TRBJ1-6 . . TRBV7-2 TGTGCCAGCAGCCAGAGGCCGTGGCAGAATAATTCACCCCTCCACTTT CASSQRPWQNNSPLHF
TRBJ2-5 . . TRBV6-2/TRBV6-3 TGTGCCAGCAGTTTATCCGTGACTCTCCAAGAGACCCAGTACTTC CASSLSVTLQETQYF
TRBJ1-2 TRBD1 . TRBV7-3 TGTGCCAGCAGCTTAACAGGCGAGGGGGCCCGACTTTATGGCTACACCTTC CASSLTGEGARLYGYTF
TRBJ1-1 . once TRBV7-9 TGTGCCAGCAGCTTGGGGGCGCCAAACACTGAAGCTTTCTTT CASSLGAPNTEAFF
TRBJ1-3 . . TRBV2 TGTGCCAGCAGTGATCGGGGGGCCTCTGGAAACACCATATATTTT CASSDRGASGNTIYF
TRBJ2-1 TRBD2 . TRBV5-4 TGTGCCAGCAGTCAAGGTAGCGGGGGGGGCTTCTCCTACAATGAGCAGTTCTTC CASSQGSGGGFSYNEQFF
TRBJ1-1 TRBD1 . TRBV25-1 TGTGCCAGCAGGGCCGGGACAGGGGGCGTAAGGACTGAAGCTTTCTTT CASRAGTGGVRTEAFF
TRBJ2-2 TRBD2 . TRBV5-4 TGTGCCAGCAGCCACATGCTAGCGGGAGGTGCCGGGGAGCTGTTTTTT CASSHMLAGGAGELFF
TRBJ1-4 . . TRBV5-1 TGCGCCAGCAGCTTGGAGGGCCCCAGGGTCAATGAAAAACTGTTTTTT CASSLEGPRVNEKLFF
TRBJ1-1 . . TRBV18 TGTGCCAGCTCACACGACAGGAACACTGAAGCTTTCTTT CASSHDRNTEAFF
TRBJ1-5 . . TRBV6-5 TGTGCCAGCAGTTCGGGGGGGAGCAATCAGCCCCAGCATTTT CASSSGGSNQPQHF
TRBJ1-6 TRBD1 few TRBV5-1 TGCGCCAGCAGCTTTAGCGGACAGGGTCATTCACCCCTCCACTTT CASSFSGQGHSPLHF
TRBJ1-2 . . TRBV28 TGTGCCAGCAGTTTAGTGTTAGCGAGAGGCTACACCTTC CASSLVLARGYTF
TRBJ1-1 . . TRBV25-1 TGTGCCAGCAGTGGACAGCAGAACACTGAAGCTTTCTTT CASSGQQNTEAFF
TRBJ2-7 TRBD2 . TRBV5-4 TGTGCCAGCAGCTTGAGTAGCGGGGGGGACTACGAGCAGTACTTC CASSLSSGGDYEQYF
TRBJ1-5 TRBD1 few TRBV13 TGTGCCAGCAGCTTAATGAGTAGGAGGACAGGGCCAAATCAGCCCCAGCATTTT CASSLMSRRTGPNQPQHF
TRBJ1-2 . . TRBV30 TGTGCCTGGCTCACGTCGGGTGGCTACACCTTC CAWLTSGGYTF
TRBJ1-4 . . TRBV28 TGTGCCAGCAGTCCCGGACAGCGTCTAACTAATGAAAAACTGTTTTTT CASSPGQRLTNEKLFF
TRBJ2-5 . few TRBV4-3 TGCGCCAGCAGCCAAGTCAGGAGCGGGACCCAGTACTTC CASSQVRSGTQYF
TRBJ1-5 TRBD1 . TRBV28 TGTGCCAGCAGTTTATCCCTGTCCGACAGGGGCAATCAGCCCCAGCATTTT CASSLSLSDRGNQPQHF
TRBJ2-1 TRBD1 . TRBV7-2 TGTGCCAGAGGGGGACAGGGAGGGTTAAATGAGCAGTTCTTC CARGGQGGLNEQFF
TRBJ1-5 . . TRBV5-1 TGCGCCAGCAGCTTGGTCCCAGGGAATCAGCCCCAGCATTTT CASSLVPGNQPQHF
TRBJ1-4 . . TRBV7-8 TGTGCCAGCAGTTCAGGGGCAGGCCTTAATGAAAAACTGTTTTTT CASSSGAGLNEKLFF
TRBJ1-1 . . TRBV28 TGTGCCAGCAGACATGGACAACTGAACACTGAAGCTTTCTTT CASRHGQLNTEAFF
TRBJ1-2 . . TRBV12-3/TRBV12-4 TGTGCCAGCAGTTTCAGGGTTAACTATGGCTACACCTTC CASSFRVNYGYTF
TRBJ2-1 TRBD2 . TRBV5-8 TGTGCCAGCAGCTTGGTCGGAGCGGGGCAGGTTCCGAAAAAGTTCTTC CASSLVGAGQVPKKFF